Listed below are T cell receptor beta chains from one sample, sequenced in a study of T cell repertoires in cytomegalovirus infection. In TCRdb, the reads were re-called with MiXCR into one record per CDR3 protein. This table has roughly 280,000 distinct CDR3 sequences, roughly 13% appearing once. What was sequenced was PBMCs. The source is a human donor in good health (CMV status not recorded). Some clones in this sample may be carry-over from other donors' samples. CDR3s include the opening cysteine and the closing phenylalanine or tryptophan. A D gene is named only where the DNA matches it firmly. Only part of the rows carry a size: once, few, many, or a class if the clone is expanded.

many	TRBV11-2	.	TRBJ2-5	TGTGCCAGCAGTTCCGGGGCAAGGGGTTGGGAGACCCAGTACTTC	CASSSGARGWETQYF
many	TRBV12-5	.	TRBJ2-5	TGTGCTAGTGAAAGAGGCGGGGGCCGACAAGAGACCCAGTACTTC	CASERGGGRQETQYF
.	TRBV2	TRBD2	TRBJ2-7	TGTGCCAGCAGTGAAGGGCGCGGGGGGACTAGCGGTTACGAGCAGTACTTC	CASSEGRGGTSGYEQYF
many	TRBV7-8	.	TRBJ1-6	TGTGCCAGCAGCTTATTGAACAGCCCGTCTTCACCCCTCCACTTT	CASSLLNSPSSPLHF
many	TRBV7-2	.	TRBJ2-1	TGTGCCAGCAGCTCCCCTGCACCGACCAGGAATGAGCAGTTCTTC	CASSSPAPTRNEQFF
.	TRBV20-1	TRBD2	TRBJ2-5	TGCAGTGCTACGACTAGCGGGGGGACAAAAGAGACCCAGTACTTC	CSATTSGGTKETQYF
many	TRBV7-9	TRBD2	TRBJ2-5	TGTGCCAGCAGCTTAAGTGGAGCGGGAGATTTGGAGACCCAGTACTTC	CASSLSGAGDLETQYF
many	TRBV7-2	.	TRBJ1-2	TGTGCCAGCAGCTCGAAAGGGAGCGGCTACACCTTC	CASSSKGSGYTF
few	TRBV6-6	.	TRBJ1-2	TGTGCCAGCAGTTACGGAGGGAGGGGCTACACCTTC	CASSYGGRGYTF
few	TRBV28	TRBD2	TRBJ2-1	TGTGCCAGCAGTTTAACTAAGAGCGGGGACAATGAGCAGTTCTTC	CASSLTKSGDNEQFF
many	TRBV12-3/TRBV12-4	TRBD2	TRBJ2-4	TGTGCCAGCAGTCCCGAGGTAGCGGGGGCTCTAGCCAAAAACATTCAGTACTTC	CASSPEVAGALAKNIQYF
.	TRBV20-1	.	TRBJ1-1	TGCAGTGCTACTTCACACCTGAACACTGAAGCTTTCTTT	CSATSHLNTEAFF
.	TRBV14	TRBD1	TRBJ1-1	TGTGCCAGCAGCCAAAGGACAGGGAAGACTGAAGCTTTCTTT	CASSQRTGKTEAFF
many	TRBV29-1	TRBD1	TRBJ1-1	TGCAGCCTCTGGGACAGGGAAGCTTTCTTT	CSLWDREAFF